Listed here are 10 T cell receptor beta chains from one sample, sequenced in a study of CD8 T cells in ankylosing spondylitis. Each CDR3 protein gets one entry after TCRdb re-called the 5' RACE reads with MiXCR. The sample includes some 92,000 distinct CDR3 sequences, 27% of them seen just once. The specimen sequenced was blood, either unsorted or a sorted T cell fraction (not recorded which). The source of these receptors is a male donor with ankylosing spondylitis or in good health (not recorded which).

The chain recombines TRBV5-1 with TRBJ2-4; a weak D match, TRBD1 (6 bases). This CDR3 comprises 13 residues. Trimming shortened V by 4 bases and J by 3 bases, and 8 bases separated the two germline ends. Germline CDR1 and CDR2: SGHRS and YFSETQ. The CDR3 DNA reads TGCGCCAGCAGCAAGGACAGCAAAAACATTCAGTACTTC. Encoded protein: CASSKDSKNIQYF. Combining the CDR3 with reference TRBV5-1 and TRBJ2-4 gives the whole variable domain KAGVTQTPRYLIKTRGQQVTLSCSPISGHRSVSWYQQTPGQGLQFLFEYFSETQRNKGNFPGRFSGRQFSNSRSEMNVSTLELGDSALYLCASSKDSKNIQYFGAGTRLSVL.

This clonotype was observed a handful of times. The chain combines TRBV15 with TRBJ1-2; 8 nucleotides agree with TRBD1. V lost 5 bases and J lost 7; bases outside the gene matches: 6. CDR1 and CDR2 (germline): LNHNV, YYDKDF (reference sequence). This CDR3 region has 13 residues. The CDR3 sequence: CATSVRTGSGYTF. The CDR3, as DNA: TGTGCCACCAGCGTAAGGACAGGGTCTGGCTACACCTTC.

This clonotype has more than one count but fewer than ten. This sequence joins TRBV7-9 and TRBJ1-3; 7 nucleotides agree with TRBD1. V shed 4 bases, J shed 3 bases, and the junction held 6 bases outside the gene matches. The CDR3 is 15 amino acids. Germline CDR1 and CDR2: SEHNR and FQNEAQ (reference sequence). The CDR3 DNA is TGTGCCAGCAGCTCCCTTGACAGGGTTGGAAACACCATATATTTT. Translation: CASSSLDRVGNTIYF.

This clonotype occurred a few times. The chain carries TRBV6-1 and TRBJ1-5; maybe TRBD1 (6 bases). Germline CDR1 reads MNHNS; CDR2 reads SASEGT. V was shortened by 11 bases and J by 6 bases, with 8 bases between the two germline ends. The CDR3 sequence is 10 residues long. The CDR3 DNA follows: TGTGCCGAGGGGGTTCAGCCCCAGCATTTT. This codes for CAEGVQPQHF.

The chain has TRBV10-1 and TRBJ2-2; 10 bases match TRBD2. Trimming took 6 bases from V and 3 from J; bases not matched to a gene: 1. Germline loops: CDR1 WNHNN, CDR2 SYGVQD (reference sequence). This CDR3 has 14 residues. Here the CDR3 reads CASRAGGDTGELFF. As DNA, the CDR3 is TGCGCCAGCAGAGCGGGAGGGGACACCGGGGAGCTGTTTTTT.

The rearrangement joins TRBV11-1 to TRBJ2-5; 8 nucleotides agree with TRBD2. V trimming: 5 bases; J trimming: 0 bases; junction bases outside the gene matches: 8. The CDR3 extends over 16 amino acids. The germline CDR1 and CDR2 sequences are SGHAT and FQDESV (reference sequence). CDR3 DNA sequence: TGTGCCAGCAGCCCCCAGCGGGGGAGGTACCAAGAGACCCAGTACTTC. This codes for CASSPQRGRYQETQYF.

The chain links TRBV27 to TRBJ1-2, with 8 bases that match TRBD1. From germline, CDR1 is MNHEY and CDR2 SMNVEV (reference sequence). V was clipped by 2 bases and J by 8 bases; unmatched bases: 4. This CDR3 is 13 amino acids long. CDR3 nucleotide sequence: TGTGCCAGCAGTTTACAGGGGGCGCGAGGCTACACCTTC. It encodes CASSLQGARGYTF.

For this clonotype: One end of the junction is discordant with germline, which a read error may explain. J is TRBJ2-1 and V is TRBV27; unclear D gene. The germline V gene encodes CDR1 MNHEY and CDR2 SMNVEV (reference sequence). The CDR3 contains 12 residues. The CDR3 coding sequence is TGTGCCAGCCGTTTGCCTCTCAATGAGCAGTTCTTC. It is translated as CASRLPLNEQFF.

V gene TRBV20-1 combines with J gene TRBJ1-3; 7 nucleotides line up with TRBD1. CDR3 size: 14 residues. Germline V gene data show CDR1 as DFQATT and CDR2 as SNEGSKA (reference sequence). The J segment lost 1 base and the V segment lost 6 bases, leaving 6 bases of the junction unmatched. CDR3 in DNA: TGCAGTGCCGAGGACAGGAGTTCTGGAAACACCATATATTTT. This encodes CSAEDRSSGNTIYF.

This rearrangement joins TRBV7-2 to TRBJ1-5, with D possibly being TRBD1 (6 bases). V gave up 1 base and J gave up 1 base, with 11 bases separating them. The CDR3 loop spans 16 amino acids. Germline V lookup: CDR1 SGHTA, CDR2 FQGNSA. CDR3 bases: TGTGCCAGCAGCTTAGATGCGGGGGCGAGCAATCAGCCCCAGCATTTT. Translation: CASSLDAGASNQPQHF.